These 22 T cell receptor beta chains came from one sample sequenced in a study of blood T cell repertoires in COVID-19. The protocol was immunoSEQ multiplex PCR, while the TCRdb copy is restricted to in-frame clones and leaves out a portion. Here the sample spans approximately 120,000 clones, 80% being singletons. What was sequenced was peripheral blood. The receptors come from a human donor in a cohort sampled during active or convalescent COVID-19.

This clone has a handful of counts. The V and J genes are TRBV2 and TRBJ2-7; 10 nucleotides match TRBD1. V was pared by 6 bases and J by 3 bases, with 5 bases of the junction left unmatched. CDR1 is SNHLY and CDR2 is FYNNEI in the germline V gene. CDR3 length equals 14 residues. The CDR3 nucleotides are TGTGCCAGCAGAGGGCGGACAGGGGGCTACGAGCAGTACTTC. It translates to CASRGRTGGYEQYF.

This clone was detected only a few times. The chain has TRBV7-2 and TRBJ2-7; possibly TRBD1 for D (5 bases). V lost 5 bases and J lost 2, with 25 bases in between. CDR3 size: 18 residues. The V gene's germline CDR1 is SGHTA and CDR2 FQGNSA. The DNA for the CDR3 is TGTGCCAGCAGCCTACAAGCCTCCAGGGCCGCTGCTACCTACGAGCAGTACTTC. Its protein is CASSLQASRAAATYEQYF.

The chain employs TRBV4-2 and TRBJ2-3; 11 positions agree with TRBD2. V was pared by 1 base and J by 3 bases, with 3 bases of the junction left unmatched. CDR1 and CDR2 from the germline V gene are LGHNA and YNFKEQ. This CDR3 contains 16 residues. The CDR3: CASSQGLAGGTDTQYF. The CDR3 nucleotides are TGTGCCAGCAGCCAAGGTCTAGCGGGAGGAACAGATACGCAGTATTTT.

The V gene is TRBV19, the J gene TRBJ2-7; 12 nucleotides agree with TRBD1. Germline V lookup: CDR1 LNHDA, CDR2 SQIVND (reference sequence). V trimming: 3 bases; J trimming: 5 bases; junction bases outside the gene matches: 2. The CDR3 has 14 residues. The CDR3 DNA is TGTGCCAGTAGTATCCGGGACAGGGGGCACGAGCAGTACTTC. It translates to CASSIRDRGHEQYF.

The chain has TRBV2 and TRBJ1-5, with D possibly TRBD1 on 5 matching bases. The CDR3 consists of 14 residues. V dropped 6 bases and J dropped 6 bases, with 15 bases sitting between them. The germline V gene encodes CDR1 SNHLY and CDR2 FYNNEI. The CDR3 spells CASSPQSGGQPQHF. DNA for the CDR3: TGTGCCAGCAGCCCCCAATCGGGGGGTCAGCCCCAGCATTTT.

The chain links TRBV7-2 to TRBJ2-2; D perhaps matches TRBD2 (6 bases). The germline V and J ends were trimmed by 4 bases and 3 bases, with 15 bases remaining between them. The length of the CDR3 is 16 residues. CDR1 and CDR2 (germline): SGHTA, FQGNSA. In nucleotides, the CDR3 is TGTGCCAGCAGCTCGCTCGCGGGATGGGACACCGGGGAGCTGTTTTTT. Translation: CASSSLAGWDTGELFF.

This rearrangement joins TRBV6-2 or TRBV6-3 to TRBJ2-7; tentative D call: TRBD2 (6 bases). The length of the CDR3 is 15 residues. V shed 4 bases and J shed 2 bases, with 15 bases lying between them. Looked up from germline, CDR1 is MNHEY and CDR2 is SVGEGT. This CDR3 is CASSWPSVAAYEQYF. The CDR3, as DNA: TGTGCCAGCAGTTGGCCCTCCGTAGCGGCCTACGAGCAGTACTTC.

The gene calls are TRBV27 and TRBJ2-5; 10 bases agree with TRBD2. The CDR3 totals 16 residues. The germline V gene encodes CDR1 MNHEY and CDR2 SMNVEV (reference sequence). V shed 3 bases and J 1 base; nucleotides not matched to a gene: 5. CDR3: CASSFGVAGGQETQYF. In DNA form, the CDR3 reads TGTGCCAGCAGTTTTGGAGTAGCGGGGGGCCAAGAGACCCAGTACTTC.

This chain links TRBV28 with TRBJ1-5; D not resolved. In germline, CDR1 is MDHEN, CDR2 SYDVKM. V lost 6 bases, J lost 1 base, and 10 bases lay in between. The CDR3 is made up of 14 amino acids. CDR3 loop: CASRTGVSNQPQHF. In DNA, the CDR3 is TGTGCCAGCAGGACCGGAGTGAGCAATCAGCCCCAGCATTTT.

CDR3 in amino acids: CASSQDFGQTVYGYTF. The CDR3 bases are TGCGCCAGCAGCCAAGATTTCGGACAGACCGTCTATGGCTACACCTTC. The rearrangement uses TRBV4-3 and TRBJ1-2; a weak D match, TRBD1 (6 bases). V shed 0 bases and J shed 4 bases, with 15 bases lying between them. The germline CDR1 and CDR2 sequences are LGHNA and YSLEER. The CDR3 is 16 residues long.

This chain connects TRBV3-1 (or the pseudogene TRBV3-2) to TRBJ2-2, with 14 bases matching TRBD2. The CDR3 is 19 residues long. The ends lost 0 bases at V and 6 bases at J; junction bases unmatched: 9. From germline, CDR1 is LGHDT and CDR2 YNNKEL (reference sequence). The CDR3 sequence: CASSQEGTSGSWSAGELFF. As DNA, the CDR3 is TGTGCCAGCAGCCAAGAGGGGACTAGCGGGAGTTGGAGTGCCGGGGAGCTGTTTTTT.

The rearrangement uses TRBV2 and TRBJ2-1; TRBD2 agrees at 7 bases. Trimming removed 4 bases from V and 8 bases from J; junction bases left unmatched: 14. Per the germline V gene, CDR1 is SNHLY and CDR2 is FYNNEI. CDR3 size: 16 residues. This chain's CDR3 is CASSVPRSGAGDEQFF. The DNA for the CDR3 is TGTGCCAGCAGTGTTCCGAGAAGCGGGGCCGGGGATGAGCAGTTCTTC.

The V and J genes are TRBV15 and TRBJ1-2; D ambiguous. The CDR3 is made up of 14 amino acids. The V gene lost 2 bases and the J gene lost 0 bases, with 7 bases spanning the gap. Looked up from germline, CDR1 is LNHNV and CDR2 is YYDKDF (reference sequence). CDR3 protein: CATSRRNSNYGYTF. The CDR3 coding sequence is TGTGCCACCAGCAGACGTAATTCTAACTATGGCTACACCTTC. The whole variable domain, remainder taken from reference TRBV15 and TRBJ1-2, is DAMVIQNPRYQVTQFGKPVTLSCSQTLNHNVMYWYQQKSSQAPKLLFHYYDKDFNNEADTPDNFQSRRPNTSFCFLDIRSPGLGDTAMYLCATSRRNSNYGYTFGSGTRLTVV.

The chain joins TRBV15 to TRBJ2-1; D perhaps matches TRBD1 (6 bases). Germline-derived CDR1 and CDR2 are LNHNV and YYDKDF (reference sequence). The CDR3 extends over 17 amino acids. Trimming pared 0 bases from V and 0 bases from J, leaving 12 bases between. Here the CDR3 DNA reads TGTGCCACCAGCAGAGACGGCAGGGGTAGCTCCTACAATGAGCAGTTCTTC. It is translated as CATSRDGRGSSYNEQFF.

J is TRBJ1-1 and V is TRBV20-1, with D perhaps matching TRBD1 (6 bases). This CDR3 region has 14 residues. Germline CDR1 is DFQATT and CDR2 is SNEGSKA (reference sequence). V lost 3 bases to trimming and J lost 1 base, with 12 bases between them. The CDR3, as DNA: TGCAGTGCTAGTCAGGGGAGCACGAACACTGAAGCTTTCTTT. Its translation: CSASQGSTNTEAFF.

The V and J genes are TRBV10-2 and TRBJ2-7; TRBD1 agrees at 9 bases. The CDR3 is made up of 16 amino acids. CDR1 is WSHSY, CDR2 SAAADI, per germline. V lost 5 bases, J lost 2 bases, and 10 bases stayed unmatched. This CDR3 reads CASSFLRTGVTYEQYF. The CDR3 DNA reads TGCGCCAGCAGTTTCCTTCGGACAGGGGTGACCTACGAGCAGTACTTC.

This chain uses TRBV3-1 (or the pseudogene TRBV3-2) with TRBJ2-3; D is unresolved. V was trimmed by 0 bases and J by 4 bases, leaving 5 bases between them. The CDR3 totals 13 residues. Looked up from germline, CDR1 is LGHDT and CDR2 is YNNKEL (reference sequence). CDR3 region: CASSQEFADTQYF. CDR3 sequence (DNA): TGTGCCAGCAGCCAAGAGTTCGCAGATACGCAGTATTTT.

The chain joins TRBV13 to TRBJ1-4; TRBD1 matches 9 bases. The CDR3 extends over 16 amino acids. V lost 3 bases and J lost 6; bases outside the gene matches: 8. Germline-derived CDR1 and CDR2 are PRHDT and FYEKMQ (reference sequence). The CDR3 DNA is TGTGCCAGCAGCTTTTACTCGGGACAGGGTCATGAAAAACTGTTTTTT. It translates to CASSFYSGQGHEKLFF.

The chain recombines TRBV11-2 with TRBJ2-3; D gene uncertain. This CDR3 is 15 amino acids long. The germline V gene encodes CDR1 SGHAT and CDR2 FQNNGV. V lost 2 bases and J lost 1, with 10 bases in between. CDR3 in amino acids: CASSLFEYRTDTQYF. DNA for the CDR3: TGTGCCAGCAGCTTATTCGAGTACCGCACAGATACGCAGTATTTT.

Only a few counts were recorded for this clone. The chain links TRBV20-1 to TRBJ2-1, with no clear D. CDR1 and CDR2 from the germline V gene are DFQATT and SNEGSKA (reference sequence). The CDR3 covers 11 residues. The germline V and J ends were trimmed by 3 bases and 10 bases, with 10 bases remaining between them. CDR3: CSARAPREQFF. Here the CDR3 DNA reads TGCAGTGCTAGGGCCCCCAGGGAGCAGTTCTTC.

V and J are TRBV28 and TRBJ1-2; no clear D. Deletions cut 3 bases from V and 1 base from J, with 12 bases between. Germline CDR1 is MDHEN and CDR2 is SYDVKM. The CDR3 spans 15 residues. In DNA form, the CDR3 reads TGTGCCAGCAGTTTCTGGCAGGTCATTAACTATGGCTACACCTTC. The encoded protein is CASSFWQVINYGYTF.

The chain is built from TRBV5-1 and TRBJ2-4; D is possibly TRBD1 (5 bases). Germline V CDR1 and CDR2: SGHRS, YFSETQ. V lost 4 bases to trimming and J lost 0 bases, with 17 bases between them. The CDR3 has 17 amino acids. This chain's CDR3 is CASSQFPDNLAKNIQYF. Written as DNA, the CDR3 is TGCGCCAGCAGCCAATTCCCGGACAACCTAGCCAAAAACATTCAGTACTTC.